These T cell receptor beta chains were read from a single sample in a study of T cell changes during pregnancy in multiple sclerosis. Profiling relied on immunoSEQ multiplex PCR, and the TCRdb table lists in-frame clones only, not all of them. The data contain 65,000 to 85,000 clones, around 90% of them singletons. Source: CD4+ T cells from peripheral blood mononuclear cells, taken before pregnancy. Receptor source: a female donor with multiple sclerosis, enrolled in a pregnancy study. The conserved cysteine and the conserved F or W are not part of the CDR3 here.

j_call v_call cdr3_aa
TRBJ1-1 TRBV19 ASSITATGPFSAF
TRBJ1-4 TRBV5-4 ASSLAGTNEKLF
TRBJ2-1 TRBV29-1 SVGVAGDYNEQF
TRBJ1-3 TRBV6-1 ASSEPFVGSGNTIY
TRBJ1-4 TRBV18 ASSPQGAGSEKLF
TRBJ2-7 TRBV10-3 AISDPGVAYEQY
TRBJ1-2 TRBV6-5 ASGGERRGYT
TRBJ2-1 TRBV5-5 ASSLLAGVSGEQF
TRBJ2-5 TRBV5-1 ASSLSSGKETQY
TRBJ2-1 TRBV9 ASSVVAGVPYNEQF
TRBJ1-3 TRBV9 ASSVDTSGNTIY
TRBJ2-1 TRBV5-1 ASSLAVGAGYNEQF
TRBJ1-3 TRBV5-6 ASSFGVAVSSGNTIY
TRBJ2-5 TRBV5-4 ASSLPSGQLQETQY
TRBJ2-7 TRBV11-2 ASRKIAGGYEQY
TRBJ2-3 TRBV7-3 ASSLRGSVRTDTQY
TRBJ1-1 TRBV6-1 ASSEHGNTEAF
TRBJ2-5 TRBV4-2 ASSQGATSGGHQETQY
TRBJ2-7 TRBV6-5 ASSYSPSGTGYEQY
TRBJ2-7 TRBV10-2 ASSEPLGLAGVEQY
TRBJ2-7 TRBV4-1 ASSPVGGRADEQY
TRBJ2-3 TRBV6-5 ASSPDYGSTDTQY
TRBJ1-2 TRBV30 AWSTDRGRLYGYT
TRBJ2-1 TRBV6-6 ASILGTGDFNEQF
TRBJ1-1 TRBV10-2 ASSNRGRLNTEAF
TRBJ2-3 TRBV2 ASSGQGISTDTQY
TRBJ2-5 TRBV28 ASSSGGIEETQY
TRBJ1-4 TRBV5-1 ASSRDKDNEKLF
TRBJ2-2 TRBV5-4 ASSADPSGVFANTGELF
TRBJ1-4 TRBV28 ASSPNEKLF
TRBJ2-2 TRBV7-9 ASSRFTGGFGELF
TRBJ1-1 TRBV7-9 ASSFDSRYEAF
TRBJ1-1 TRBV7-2 ASSFSMDRGPEAF
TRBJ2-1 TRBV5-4 ASSLFGRDYNEQF
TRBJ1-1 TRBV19 ASSKGSGINTEAF
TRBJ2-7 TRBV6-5 ASSQRGPTYEQY
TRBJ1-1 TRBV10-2 ASRIGGRLNTEAF
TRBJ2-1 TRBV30 AWSGLAGDTYNEQF
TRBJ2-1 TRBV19 ASRGLDNEQF
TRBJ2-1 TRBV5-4 ASSTSGGSSNEQF
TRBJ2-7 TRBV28 ASSFGLGAGAYEQY
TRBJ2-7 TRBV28 ASSPHAGDSYEQY
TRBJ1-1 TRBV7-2 ASSSGRNTEAF
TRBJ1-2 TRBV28 ASSLSGGGGYT
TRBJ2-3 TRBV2 ASSVAPRGDTQY
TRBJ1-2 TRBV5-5 ASSDRYDRGLSGYT
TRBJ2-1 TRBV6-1 ASRSREYNEQF
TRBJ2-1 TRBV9 ASSVATGGGHNEQF